This TCR beta chain was sequenced for a study of blood T cell repertoires in COVID-19. About the study: The samples span acute and convalescent COVID-19 from the United States, Italy and Spain. Sample material is recorded as cDNA or gDNA derived from T cells, B-cell-depleted T cells, or PBMCs.

Original data processing: Reference gene primer amplification gave nucleated cell count estimates. Only in-frame clones appear in the TCRdb table, and some are missing; sequencing was by immunoSEQ multiplex PCR. V and J calls and clone size come straight from that table; D and trimming were deduced from the DNA. In the table there are around 140,000 clones, around nine tenths of which are singletons. This CDR3 comprises 11 residues. Germline CDR1 and CDR2: SGHAT and FQNNGV. Deletions cut 5 bases from V and 7 bases from J, with 3 bases between. Sequencing was carried out using peripheral blood. This TCR came from a woman aged 60 to 75 with acute or convalescent COVID-19. The chain has TRBV11-2 and TRBJ1-6, with D hard to call. The CDR3 bases are TGTGCCAGCAGCCAAAATTCACCCCTCCACTTT. Translation: CASSQNSPLHF.